A selection of T cell receptor beta chains follows, all from one sample in a study of cytomegalovirus exposure and HLA in healthy donors. The data were produced by immunoSEQ multiplex PCR, yet TCRdb's version contains in-frame clones alone and is incomplete. The repertoire holds 100,000 to 150,000 clones, around three quarters seen once, with about 2.6% in the top ten. Source material: PBMCs. The receptors come from a woman between 55 and 75 years old in good health and CMV-seropositive. Each CDR3 is given with its conserved first and last residue. D genes are given only for firm matches.

J: TRBJ1-1
D: -
V: TRBV11-3
CDR3: CASSLDRLSEAFF

J: TRBJ2-2
D: TRBD2
V: TRBV27
CDR3: CASRLAGVGTGELFF

J: TRBJ2-4
D: TRBD2
V: TRBV7-6
CDR3: CASSPTSFIAKNIQYF

J: TRBJ2-7
D: TRBD1
V: TRBV6-1
CDR3: CASSGDRGDEQYF

J: TRBJ2-7
D: -
V: TRBV7-3
CDR3: CASSLSRGDYEQYF

J: TRBJ1-5
D: TRBD1
V: TRBV19
CDR3: CASSMGTGGLYSNQPQHF

J: TRBJ2-5
D: -
V: TRBV7-3
CDR3: CASSTLAPGETQYF

J: TRBJ1-2
D: -
V: TRBV4-1
CDR3: CASSQNWRSNYGYTF

J: TRBJ2-1
D: -
V: TRBV11-2
CDR3: CGSQVNNEQFF

J: TRBJ2-3
D: TRBD2
V: TRBV4-1
CDR3: CASSHPGVAGPRGTQYF

J: TRBJ2-7
D: TRBD2
V: TRBV9
CDR3: CASSVGDYPLTYEQYF

J: TRBJ2-1
D: TRBD2
V: TRBV15
CDR3: CATSRDRTSGGYNEQFF

J: TRBJ2-1
D: TRBD2
V: TRBV7-9
CDR3: CASSLGGTRSNEQFF

J: TRBJ2-1
D: -
V: TRBV4-1
CDR3: CASSQEPLSSYNEQFF

J: TRBJ1-3
D: TRBD1
V: TRBV5-1
CDR3: CASSVEGTGSGNTIYF

J: TRBJ2-7
D: -
V: TRBV27
CDR3: CASSSTGTFGEQYF

J: TRBJ1-1
D: -
V: TRBV19
CDR3: CASSMGHTMNTEAFF

J: TRBJ1-5
D: TRBD1
V: TRBV9
CDR3: CASSFRAGGQPQHF

J: TRBJ1-2
D: -
V: TRBV7-2
CDR3: CASSNDRSYGYTF

J: TRBJ2-3
D: TRBD2
V: TRBV6-1
CDR3: CASSEGGGVTDTQYF

J: TRBJ1-2
D: -
V: TRBV6-5
CDR3: CASSYGIRRGSEGYTF

J: TRBJ2-3
D: TRBD2
V: TRBV18
CDR3: CASSPRTGGSDTQYF

J: TRBJ2-5
D: TRBD2
V: TRBV7-8
CDR3: CASSKEITGLADQETQYF

J: TRBJ1-4
D: -
V: TRBV6-5
CDR3: CASRRGEKLFF

J: TRBJ1-1
D: TRBD1
V: TRBV27
CDR3: CASSIRDRSEAFF

J: TRBJ2-2
D: TRBD1
V: TRBV9
CDR3: CASAPLGQSTGELFF

J: TRBJ2-5
D: TRBD2
V: TRBV13
CDR3: CASSLGRTSAETQYF

J: TRBJ2-1
D: TRBD2
V: TRBV5-1
CDR3: CASRSGLAGGSSYNEQFF